This section outlines one T cell receptor (beta chain) sequence together with its context. The antigen remains unidentified. J gave up 5 bases and V 4 bases, and 10 bases lay outside the gene matches. Germline values: CDR1 SGHTA, CDR2 FQGNSA. There are 16 residues in the CDR3. This specimen comes from a study of cytomegalovirus exposure and HLA in healthy donors. At the time of sampling, donors were nominally healthy, though unrecorded immune exposures were likely. Study results and limitations: For TCR beta chains, V- and J-gene trimming was later linked to a missense DCLRE1C variant.

PCR was performed using 60 Vbeta and 13 Jbeta primers. Measured with immunoSEQ multiplex PCR; TCRdb has only the in-frame clones, and not every one. The sample's table shows about 96,000 clones. The sequence was obtained from a woman aged 25 to 45 in good health and CMV-seronegative. Sample: PBMCs. The chain links TRBV7-2 to TRBJ2-5, with 10 bases lining up with TRBD2. DNA for the CDR3: TGTGCCAGCAGCTCGATTCTAGCGGGAGTAGGGGAGACCCAGTACTTC. It codes for CASSSILAGVGETQYF. Supplemented by reference TRBV7-2 and TRBJ2-5, the full variable domain reads GAGVSQSPSNKVTEKGKDVELRCDPISGHTALYWYRQSLGQGLEFLIYFQGNSAPDKSGLPSDRFSAERTGGSVSTLTIQRTQQEDSAVYLCASSSILAGVGETQYFGPGTRLLVL.